This TCR beta chain was obtained from a study of cytomegalovirus exposure and HLA in healthy donors. Study context: The early release's HLA-typed donors yielded approximately 85 million unique TCRs.

Details on this clone: What it recognizes is unknown.

The PCR was carried out with 60 Vbeta primers and 13 Jbeta primers. Measured with immunoSEQ multiplex PCR; TCRdb has only the in-frame clones, and not every one. Of 95,000 to 150,000 clones in the sample, about 81% are singletons; the top ten hold about 1.1%. Broader study findings: Accurate predictions that matched the HLA-A and HLA-B alleles of most subjects were reportedly made from TCR beta sequences. A reported reduction in N-insertions relative to the approximately 640-donor mean was seen in an Asian-associated ancestry cluster in a later analysis. Highest at DRB1 and lowest at HLA-C, TCR association rates differed among HLA loci in a later analysis.

V dropped 6 bases and J dropped 6 bases, with 14 bases sitting between them. Germline V CDR1 and CDR2: MGHDK, SYGVNS. The CDR3 is 13 residues long. The sequence came from a woman aged 25 to 39 in good health and CMV-seronegative. Sequenced input: PBMCs. The chain combines TRBV25-1 with TRBJ1-2; D may be TRBD1 (6 bases). The CDR3 spells CASRDSSLNGYTF. CDR3 nucleotide sequence: TGTGCCAGCAGGGACAGTAGTTTGAATGGCTACACCTTC.